This T cell receptor (beta chain) was profiled in a study of shared clonotypes between healthy human individuals. Profiled with immunoSEQ multiplex PCR; TCRdb holds only in-frame clones, not every one. The sample carries more than 150,000 clones, 66% recorded once. With 4 bases clipped from V and 4 bases from J, the junction kept 5 bases outside the gene matches. The V gene's germline CDR1 is SGHNT and CDR2 YYREEE (reference sequence). This CDR3 is 14 amino acids long. The chain employs TRBV5-4 and TRBJ2-1; 7 nucleotides agree with TRBD2. The sequencing input was memory CD4+ T cells sorted from blood. The subset is: CD45RA-negative fraction. The origin of this receptor is a young man in good health. CDR3 DNA: TGTGCCAGCAGCCGCGGGAGTACTTACAATGAGCAGTTCTTC. Translated, it gives CASSRGSTYNEQFF.